The TCR beta chain under discussion was sequenced for a study of early stage breast cancer tumors. Study details: Invasive lobular carcinomas made up four of 12 ER+/PR+/HER2- tumors.

Germline-derived CDR1 and CDR2 are SGHVS and FNYEAQ. V was shortened by 2 bases and J by 4 bases, with 18 bases between the two germline ends. This CDR3 is 17 amino acids long. Each sample had two DNA replicates, roughly 0.5 ug blood or about 1.5 ug tissue. Libraries were prepared by immunoSEQ multiplex PCR; TCRdb keeps only in-frame clonotypes and omits some of them. Seen here are approximately 54,000 clones, about 77% observed once, and the top ten hold roughly 3.4%. Study-level results: Compared with adjacent normal breast tissue, tumors showed roughly 2.5-fold greater T cell density and higher clonality. Commonly generated sequences made up most enriched TCRB sequences shared between patients.

Comments on this clone: Its target is not known.

V usage is TRBV7-6 and J usage is TRBJ2-1; either TRBD1 or TRBD2 may supply D (6 bases each). This clonotype was obtained from a person in their 40s with breast cancer. Source material: blood. The CDR3 here is CASSLRVVGGPYNEQFF. The CDR3 nucleotides read TGTGCCAGCAGCTTACGGGTAGTAGGGGGGCCATACAATGAGCAGTTCTTC.